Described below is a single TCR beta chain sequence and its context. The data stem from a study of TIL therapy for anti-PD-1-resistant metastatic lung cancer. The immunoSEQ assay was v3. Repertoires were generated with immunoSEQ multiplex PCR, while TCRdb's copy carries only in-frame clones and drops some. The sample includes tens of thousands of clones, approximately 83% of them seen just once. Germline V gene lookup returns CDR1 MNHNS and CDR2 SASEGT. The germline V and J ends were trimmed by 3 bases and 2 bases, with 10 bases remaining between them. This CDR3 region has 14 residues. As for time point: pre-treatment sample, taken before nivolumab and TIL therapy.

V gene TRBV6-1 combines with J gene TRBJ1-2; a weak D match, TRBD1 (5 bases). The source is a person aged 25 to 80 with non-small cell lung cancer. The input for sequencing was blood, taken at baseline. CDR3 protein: CASSDPGGNYGYTF. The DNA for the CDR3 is TGTGCCAGCAGTGATCCGGGGGGAAACTATGGCTACACCTTC.